This passage covers 19 T cell receptor beta chains from one sample sequenced in a study of glioma-infiltrating T cells. The iRepertoire nested amplicon-rescue multiplex PCR amplified TCR alpha and beta CDR3s from RNA. MiXCR, applied by TCRdb to the multiplex PCR reads, yields one record per CDR3 protein. The table has a few hundred thousand distinct CDR3 sequences, roughly two fifths seen once. Sequencing used glioma tissue, nonneoplastic brain tissue, or PBMCs (not recorded which). The receptor source for this set is a human donor with low-grade glioma or glioblastoma, undergoing nonglioma brain surgery, or in good health (not recorded which).

The V gene is TRBV7-9, the J gene TRBJ1-2; 7 positions agree with TRBD1. J gave up 4 bases and V 1 base, and 3 bases lay outside the gene matches. This CDR3 has 14 residues. Germline V gene data show CDR1 as SEHNR and CDR2 as FQNEAQ (reference sequence). In nucleotides, the CDR3 is TGTGCCAGCAGCTTAGGAGGGGGCGCCTATGGCTACACCTTC. Its translation is CASSLGGGAYGYTF.

This clonotype occurred once. Germline and junction disagree at one end, which may indicate a read error. The V and J genes are TRBV10-3 and TRBJ1-5, with no clear D. Germline V gives CDR1 ENHRY, CDR2 SYGVKD. The CDR3 has 17 residues. The CDR3 DNA follows: TGTGCCATCAGTGAGTCGAAAAATGACGGAGGGAATCGGCCCCAGCATTTT. Translated, it gives CAISESKNDGGNRPQHF.

This clonotype has only a few counts. V usage is TRBV28 and J usage is TRBJ2-7; D tentatively fits TRBD1 or TRBD2 (5 bases each). Germline V gives CDR1 MDHEN, CDR2 SYDVKM. The CDR3 runs 17 residues. Trimming took 4 bases from V and 3 from J, leaving 22 bases between them. This chain's CDR3 is CASSSQWDLTRFYEQYF. DNA for the CDR3: TGTGCCAGCAGTTCCCAATGGGACCTCACCCGTTTCTACGAGCAGTACTTC. The complete variable domain, with remaining parts taken from reference TRBV28 and TRBJ2-7, reads DVKVTQSSRYLVKRTGEKVFLECVQDMDHENMFWYRQDPGLGLRLIYFSYDVKMKEKGDIPEGYSVSREKKERFSLILESASTNQTSMYLCASSSQWDLTRFYEQYFGPGTRLTVT.

This clonotype has just one count. This chain links TRBV20-1 with TRBJ1-2, with 9 bases that match TRBD1. Germline V gives CDR1 DFQATT, CDR2 SNEGSKA (reference sequence). The ends lost 4 bases at V and 2 bases at J; junction bases unmatched: 11. CDR3 length: 16 amino acids. CDR3 sequence: CSAKDSGTGRNYGYTF. CDR3 coding DNA: TGCAGTGCTAAAGATTCCGGGACAGGGCGGAACTATGGCTACACCTTC.

The chain carries TRBV5-1 and TRBJ2-1; TRBD1 matches at 8 bases. Germline-derived CDR1 and CDR2 are SGHRS and YFSETQ. The CDR3 has 15 amino acids. The junction had 7 bases not matched to a gene; V was cut back by 1 base and J by 7 bases. The CDR3 DNA sequence: TGCGCCAGCAGCTTGTGGCAGGGGGCTTTTAATGAGCAGTTCTTC. Its translation is CASSLWQGAFNEQFF.

The table lists this clonotype with many counts. The rearrangement joins TRBV15 to TRBJ1-1, with no clear D. Between the trimmed V and J ends, which lost 0 bases and 4 bases, there was a span of 9 bases. The CDR3 is 14 amino acids. Looked up from germline, CDR1 is LNHNV and CDR2 is YYDKDF (reference sequence). The DNA of the CDR3 is TGTGCCACCAGCAGAGATTTGACGGGCACTGAAGCTTTCTTT. Protein sequence: CATSRDLTGTEAFF.

The chain has TRBV20-1 and TRBJ2-7, with 10 bases matching TRBD1. There are 13 residues in the CDR3. The V and J ends lost 7 bases and 0 bases, in that order; junction bases with no gene match: 3. The germline gives CDR1 DFQATT, CDR2 SNEGSKA (reference sequence). This chain's CDR3 is CSVGTGASYEQYF. CDR3 nucleotide sequence: TGCAGTGTCGGGACAGGGGCCTCCTACGAGCAGTACTTC.

The chain combines TRBV5-4 with TRBJ2-3; D is ambiguous. Between the trimmed V and J ends, which lost 4 bases and 5 bases, there was a span of 11 bases. Germline V gene data show CDR1 as SGHNT and CDR2 as YYREEE (reference sequence). The CDR3 is 13 residues long. CDR3 bases: TGTGCCAGCAGCGCGGCGTCACAAGATACGCAGTATTTT. Translation gives CASSAASQDTQYF.

The rearrangement uses TRBV28 and TRBJ2-7, with unresolved D. Trimming pared 3 bases from V and 1 base from J, leaving 16 bases between. The CDR3 extends over 16 amino acids. Germline assignment: CDR1 MDHEN and CDR2 SYDVKM. DNA of the CDR3: TGTGCCAGCAGTTTGGGTGTGGCGACTTCGTCCTACGAGCAGTACTTC. The encoded protein is CASSLGVATSSYEQYF.

This clonotype appeared a few times. The gene calls are TRBV4-3 and TRBJ2-3; 10 nucleotides align to TRBD2. The CDR3 is made up of 17 amino acids. From germline, CDR1 is LGHNA and CDR2 YSLEER. Trimming at V came to 4 bases and at J to 3 bases, leaving 10 bases not matched to a gene. CDR3 sequence reads: CASSPHRASGSTDTQYF. The CDR3 region has the DNA TGCGCCAGCAGCCCCCACCGGGCTAGCGGGAGTACAGATACGCAGTATTTT.

The gene calls are TRBV6-1 and TRBJ1-1; D gene ambiguous. V was trimmed by 4 bases and J by 0 bases, leaving 6 bases between them. Germline assignment: CDR1 MNHNS and CDR2 SASEGT. CDR3 length equals 13 residues. This CDR3 is CASSGILNTEAFF. CDR3 DNA: TGTGCCAGCAGTGGCATATTGAACACTGAAGCTTTCTTT.

The CDR3 region has the DNA TGTGCCAGCAGCCAAAGAACTAGTCATGAGCAGTTCTTC. Protein product: CASSQRTSHEQFF. This rearrangement joins TRBV14 to TRBJ2-1; D possibly corresponds to TRBD2 (5 bases). Germline loops: CDR1 SGHDN, CDR2 FVKESK. The V end lost 2 bases, the J end lost 8 bases, and 10 bases lay between the germline ends. The length of the CDR3 is 13 residues.

This clonotype has a count of ten or more. V and J are TRBV6-1 and TRBJ1-2; tentative D call: TRBD1 (5 bases). This CDR3 is 17 amino acids long. The germline V gene has CDR1 MNHNS and CDR2 SASEGT. Trimming pared 3 bases from V and 4 bases from J, leaving 21 bases between. As DNA, the CDR3 is TGTGCCAGCAGTGACCGTGAGGTTTTAGGGGCCCGCTATGGCTACACCTTC. Translating it yields CASSDREVLGARYGYTF.

The chain links TRBV11-1 to TRBJ1-1; D is ambiguous. Looked up from germline, CDR1 is SGHAT and CDR2 is FQDESV (reference sequence). Trimming stripped 2 bases from V and 6 bases from J, with 10 bases between. This CDR3 has 13 residues. CDR3 in DNA: TGTGCCAGCAGCTTACTGCCGACCGCTGAAGCTTTCTTT. This translates into CASSLLPTAEAFF.

This clonotype was counted only a few times. V gene TRBV20-1 combines with J gene TRBJ2-7; TRBD2 agrees at 8 bases. The V and J ends lost 6 bases and 4 bases, in that order; junction bases with no gene match: 8. The CDR3 spans 13 residues. In germline, CDR1 is DFQATT, CDR2 SNEGSKA (reference sequence). The CDR3 sequence is CSATTLAAYEQYF. CDR3 nucleotide sequence: TGCAGTGCGACAACACTAGCGGCTTACGAGCAGTACTTC.

This clonotype was counted a few times. The V and J genes are TRBV28 and TRBJ1-5; 8 positions agree with TRBD1. The CDR3 spans 15 residues. Germline CDR1 is MDHEN and CDR2 is SYDVKM. V lost 4 bases to trimming and J lost 3 bases; unmatched junction nucleotides: 5. DNA for the CDR3: TGTGCCAGCAGTTGGACAGGGTGGAACAATCAGCCCCAGCATTTT. This codes for CASSWTGWNNQPQHF. The full variable domain, its missing parts supplied by reference TRBV28 and TRBJ1-5, is DVKVTQSSRYLVKRTGEKVFLECVQDMDHENMFWYRQDPGLGLRLIYFSYDVKMKEKGDIPEGYSVSREKKERFSLILESASTNQTSMYLCASSWTGWNNQPQHFGDGTRLSIL.

The rearrangement joins TRBV12-3 or TRBV12-4 to TRBJ2-5, with D perhaps matching TRBD1 (6 bases). The V and J ends lost 6 bases and 1 base respectively, with 12 bases between them. The CDR3 sequence is 14 residues long. The chain's CDR3 is CASRGTWAQETQYF. As DNA, the CDR3 is TGTGCCAGCAGGGGGACATGGGCCCAAGAGACCCAGTACTTC.

This clonotype appeared once. J is TRBJ2-1 and V is TRBV7-3, with unresolved D. Germline CDR1 and CDR2: SGHTA and FQGTGA. V lost 1 base, J lost 0 bases, and 7 bases lay in between. The CDR3 loop spans 15 amino acids. This CDR3 reads CASSLIESSYNEQFF. The CDR3, as DNA: TGTGCCAGCAGCTTAATAGAGAGCTCCTACAATGAGCAGTTCTTC. The full variable domain, rest sourced from reference TRBV7-3 and TRBJ2-1, is GAGVSQTPSNKVTEKGKYVELRCDPISGHTALYWYRQSLGQGPEFLIYFQGTGAADDSGLPNDRFFAVRPEGSVSTLKIQRTERGDSAVYLCASSLIESSYNEQFFGPGTRLTVL.

This chain joins TRBV2 and TRBJ2-1; 9 positions match TRBD1. CDR1 is SNHLY and CDR2 is FYNNEI in the germline V gene. CDR3 length: 15 amino acids. J lost 1 base, V lost 6 bases, and 4 bases had no gene match. The CDR3 sequence is CASSRDRGSYNEQFF. DNA of the CDR3: TGTGCCAGCAGCCGAGACAGGGGGTCCTACAATGAGCAGTTCTTC.